Detailed here is one TCR beta chain. No antigen is known for it. A far larger clone is one nucleotide away, so this likely arose from a read error. Distinct nucleotide sequences in the sample also encode this CDR3. Deep-level running was used for the assay. The protocol was immunoSEQ multiplex PCR, while the TCRdb copy is restricted to in-frame clones and leaves out a portion. The sample contains hundreds of thousands of clones, around 79% of which appear only once. These data come from a study of shared clonotypes between healthy human individuals. Findings of the study overall: The study sampled only blood, and tissue repertoires likely differ.

CDR1 is MNHNS, CDR2 SASEGT, per germline. The V end lost 4 bases, the J end lost 0 bases, and 7 bases lay between the germline ends. This CDR3 comprises 15 residues. This sequence was found in a woman aged 40-49 years in good health. Some clones in this sample may be carry-over from other donors' samples. The sample taken for sequencing was PBMCs. The chain couples TRBV6-1 to TRBJ2-6; D is ambiguous. The CDR3 DNA follows: TGTGCCAGCAGTGCAGAGAACTCTGGGGCCAACGTCCTGACTTTC. The encoded protein is CASSAENSGANVLTF.